This passage covers 22 T cell receptor beta chains from one sample sequenced in a study of blood T cell repertoires in COVID-19. Here immunoSEQ multiplex PCR was the method, and the copy in TCRdb shows in-frame clones only, minus some. Among some 200,000 clones listed, approximately 90% were seen once. The specimen sequenced was peripheral blood. The receptors stem from a man aged 80 or over with acute or convalescent COVID-19.

This clone was found once. This sequence joins TRBV11-3 and TRBJ2-5; tentatively, D is TRBD1 (6 bases). The V end lost 6 bases, the J end lost 4 bases, and 15 bases lay between the germline ends. CDR1 and CDR2 from the germline V gene are SGHNT and YENEEA. The CDR3 runs 14 residues. The CDR3 nucleotides read TGTGCCAGCAGACCGGGACAACCCGGAGAGACCCAGTACTTC. As protein: CASRPGQPGETQYF.

This rearrangement joins TRBV11-2 to TRBJ1-2, with a tentative D call TRBD1 (6 bases). The CDR3 sequence is 14 residues long. V shed 0 bases and J shed 2 bases, with 7 bases lying between them. Germline V CDR1 and CDR2: SGHAT, FQNNGV. CDR3 DNA: TGTGCCAGCAGCTTAGAAGGGGGAAACTATGGCTACACCTTC. It specifies CASSLEGGNYGYTF.

The CDR3 protein is CASSAAGTGSGYTF. The DNA for the CDR3 is TGTGCCAGCAGCGCGGCAGGGACAGGCTCTGGCTACACCTTC. The chain joins TRBV6-5 to TRBJ1-2; 8 bases map to TRBD1. The J segment lost 7 bases and the V segment lost 6 bases, leaving 10 bases of the junction unmatched. Germline lookup yields CDR1 MNHEY and CDR2 SVGAGI. The CDR3 loop spans 14 amino acids.

The chain links TRBV21-1 to TRBJ2-7; the tabulated D call, TRBD2, remains unverified against the DNA. TRBV21-1 is a pseudogene segment. This CDR3 has 16 residues. CDR3 region: CAIRGETSGIIYEQYV. CDR3 coding DNA: TGTGCCATCAGGGGGGAGACTAGCGGGATAATCTACGAGCAGTACGTC.

V is TRBV2 and J is TRBJ1-4; maybe TRBD1 (6 bases). Trimming shortened V by 8 bases and J by 0 bases, and 13 bases separated the two germline ends. Germline V gene lookup returns CDR1 SNHLY and CDR2 FYNNEI. CDR3 size: 15 residues. The CDR3 loop reads CASSKGGTTNEKLFF. The CDR3 region has the DNA TGTGCCAGCTCGAAGGGGGGGACAACTAATGAAAAACTGTTTTTT. Together with reference TRBV2 and TRBJ1-4, the CDR3 gives the full variable domain: EPEVTQTPSHQVTQMGQEVILRCVPISNHLYFYWYRQILGQKVEFLVSFYNNEISEKSEIFDDQFSVERPDGSNFTLKIRSTKLEDSAMYFCASSKGGTTNEKLFFGSGTQLSVL.

This sequence joins TRBV24-1 and TRBJ2-5; D possibly corresponds to TRBD1 (5 bases). V was clipped by 4 bases and J by 2 bases, with 7 bases between them. CDR3 length equals 13 residues. CDR1 and CDR2 (germline): KGHDR, SFDVKD. The CDR3 DNA follows: TGTGCCACCAGTGAACAGGCTCAAGAGACCCAGTACTTC. This gives the protein CATSEQAQETQYF.

This clone has just one count. The rearrangement joins TRBV6-2 or TRBV6-3 to TRBJ1-5; D possibly corresponds to TRBD1 (6 bases). The germline V gene encodes CDR1 MNHEY and CDR2 SVGEGT. The V and J ends lost 2 bases and 2 bases respectively, with 13 bases between them. This CDR3 comprises 16 residues. In nucleotides, the CDR3 is TGTGCCAGCAGTTACCTTTCCGGACAGCGCAATCAGCCCCAGCATTTT. Its translation is CASSYLSGQRNQPQHF.

The V gene is TRBV7-6, the J gene TRBJ2-1, with 8 bases aligning to TRBD2. Trimming at V came to 1 base and at J to 14 bases, leaving 13 bases not matched to a gene. The CDR3 is 15 amino acids. CDR1 SGHVS and CDR2 FNYEAQ come from the germline V gene. CDR3 coding DNA: TGTGCCAGCAGCTTAGGGGGGGCTAGCGGGCCCTCAAAGTTCTTC. It yields the protein CASSLGGASGPSKFF.

The J gene is TRBJ2-7, the V gene TRBV10-2; possibly TRBD1 for D (5 bases). V shed 5 bases and J shed 0 bases, with 11 bases lying between them. Germline V lookup: CDR1 WSHSY, CDR2 SAAADI. This CDR3 region has 14 residues. The CDR3 nucleotides read TGCGCCAGCAGTACCGACAGACACTCCTACGAGCAGTACTTC. Translated, it gives CASSTDRHSYEQYF.

The CDR3 coding sequence is TGTGCCAGCAGCTTTCTAGATACGCAGTATTTT. Its translation is CASSFLDTQYF. The genes are TRBV5-4 and TRBJ2-3; no clear D gene. This CDR3 has 11 amino acids. V was cut by 2 bases and J by 5 bases, with 3 bases left in between. Germline-derived CDR1 and CDR2 are SGHNT and YYREEE (reference sequence).

The V gene is TRBV4-2, the J gene TRBJ2-2; 7 bases map to TRBD2. V lost 3 bases to trimming and J lost 7 bases; unmatched junction nucleotides: 8. CDR3 size: 15 residues. Germline values: CDR1 LGHNA, CDR2 YNFKEQ. The CDR3 DNA reads TGTGCCAGCAGCCAGTCCGGGAGGAGCGGCGGGGAGCTGTTTTTT. Protein: CASSQSGRSGGELFF.

The chain uses TRBV24-1 and TRBJ2-2; 9 nucleotides match TRBD1. V dropped 4 bases and J dropped 3; count of bases not matched to a gene: 11. Germline assignment: CDR1 KGHDR and CDR2 SFDVKD. The CDR3 contains 18 residues. The CDR3: CATSDPQGQGFDTGELFF. The CDR3 nucleotides are TGTGCCACCAGTGACCCCCAGGGACAGGGATTCGACACCGGGGAGCTGTTTTTT.

V gene TRBV7-3 combines with J gene TRBJ2-2; D remains unclear. The V gene lost 2 bases and the J gene lost 5 bases, with 6 bases spanning the gap. The germline V gene encodes CDR1 SGHTA and CDR2 FQGTGA. The CDR3 has 13 amino acids. The CDR3 sequence: CASSLLRTGELFF. CDR3 sequence (DNA): TGTGCCAGCAGCTTATTGCGTACCGGGGAGCTGTTTTTT.

The chain has TRBV19 and TRBJ1-2; 7 bases line up with TRBD1. The CDR3 sequence is 14 residues long. Losses at the gene ends were 6 bases for V and 2 bases for J; bases not matched to a gene: 6. The germline V gene has CDR1 LNHDA and CDR2 SQIVND (reference sequence). The CDR3 DNA reads as TGTGCCAGTAGGAAACAGGGGCGCAACTATGGCTACACCTTC. Its translation is CASRKQGRNYGYTF.

V is TRBV18 and J is TRBJ2-1, with 9 bases lining up with TRBD2. This CDR3 comprises 16 residues. Germline V gives CDR1 KGHSH, CDR2 LQKENI. V shed 1 base and J 4 bases; nucleotides not matched to a gene: 5. This CDR3 is CASSPLSSGTYNEQFF. The CDR3 coding sequence is TGTGCCAGCTCACCACTATCTAGCGGGACTTACAATGAGCAGTTCTTC. Full variable domain (rest looked up from reference TRBV18 and TRBJ2-1): NAGVMQNPRHLVRRRGQEARLRCSPMKGHSHVYWYRQLPEEGLKFMVYLQKENIIDESGMPKERFSAEFPKEGPSILRIQQVVRGDSAAYFCASSPLSSGTYNEQFFGPGTRLTVL.

This sequence joins TRBV5-1 and TRBJ2-5; 11 bases align to TRBD1. The CDR3 has 17 amino acids. V shed 4 bases, J shed 5 bases, and the junction held 13 bases outside the gene matches. Germline CDR1 and CDR2: SGHRS and YFSETQ. CDR3 region: CASSPGQGARGGETQYF. The CDR3 bases are TGCGCCAGCAGCCCTGGACAGGGGGCGAGGGGTGGGGAGACCCAGTACTTC.

V and J are TRBV7-2 and TRBJ2-5; tentatively, D is TRBD2 (7 bases). Deletions cut 4 bases from V and 4 bases from J, with 16 bases between. Germline V gives CDR1 SGHTA, CDR2 FQGNSA. The CDR3 runs to 15 residues. The CDR3, as DNA: TGTGCCAGCAGCTACCCGGAGGGGGGGAGAGAGACCCAGTACTTC. Translation gives CASSYPEGGRETQYF.

This clone was seen just once. The J gene is TRBJ2-7, the V gene TRBV2, with 15 bases fitting TRBD2. V lost 9 bases and J lost 5; bases outside the gene matches: 8. The CDR3 loop spans 15 amino acids. CDR1 SNHLY and CDR2 FYNNEI come from the germline V gene. The CDR3 region is CASPGLAGGQDEQYF. The CDR3 DNA follows: TGTGCCAGTCCCGGACTAGCGGGAGGGCAAGACGAGCAGTACTTC.

CDR3 sequence reads: CATRGVTEAFF. CDR3 DNA: TGTGCCACCAGGGGAGTGACTGAAGCTTTCTTT. V is TRBV28 and J is TRBJ1-1, with a possible D match to TRBD1 (6 bases). With 10 bases removed from V and 5 bases from J, the gap between germline ends came to 11 bases. Germline CDR1 MDHEN, CDR2 SYDVKM. The CDR3 consists of 11 residues.

V gene TRBV19 combines with J gene TRBJ2-1; 7 positions match TRBD2. The germline V gene has CDR1 LNHDA and CDR2 SQIVND (reference sequence). V shed 2 bases and J 9 bases; nucleotides not matched to a gene: 7. This CDR3 spans 14 amino acids. The chain's CDR3 is CASSIKPWTSEQFF. For the CDR3, the DNA is TGTGCCAGTAGTATAAAGCCCTGGACTAGTGAGCAGTTCTTC. Variable domain in full (rest from reference TRBV19 and TRBJ2-1): DGGITQSPKYLFRKEGQNVTLSCEQNLNHDAMYWYRQDPGQGLRLIYYSQIVNDFQKGDIAEGYSVSREKKESFPLTVTSAQKNPTAFYLCASSIKPWTSEQFFGPGTRLTVL.

In its sample, this clone was seen once. In DNA, the CDR3 is TGTGCCAGCACCTCCGGGACAGGGGAATACAATGAGCAGTTCTTC. Its translation is CASTSGTGEYNEQFF. J is TRBJ2-1 and V is TRBV7-6; TRBD1 agrees at 10 bases. The CDR3 has 15 amino acids. After removal of 7 bases from V and 4 bases from J, the junction contained 7 bases not matched to a gene. Germline CDR1 and CDR2: SGHVS and FNYEAQ. Supplemented by reference TRBV7-6 and TRBJ2-1, the full variable domain reads GAGVSQSPRYKVTKRGQDVALRCDPISGHVSLYWYRQALGQGPEFLTYFNYEAQQDKSGLPNDRFSAERPEGSISTLTIQRTEQRDSAMYRCASTSGTGEYNEQFFGPGTRLTVL.

The chain couples TRBV7-6 to TRBJ2-5; 7 bases agree with TRBD2. The junction had 5 bases not matched to a gene; V was cut back by 2 bases and J by 5 bases. Per germline, CDR1 SGHVS and CDR2 FNYEAQ. This CDR3 is built from 14 residues. The CDR3 loop reads CASSLKAGAETQYF. The DNA for the CDR3 is TGTGCCAGCAGCTTAAAGGCGGGAGCGGAGACCCAGTACTTC.